This TCR beta chain was identified in a study of human thymus T cells. Corrective cardiac operations yielded the resected thymus tissue. Donors consisted of healthy Finnish infants (having corrective surgery for congenital heart defects). Some clones are missing from TCRdb's copy, which holds only in-frame ones; the method was immunoSEQ multiplex PCR. The sample lists 70,000 to 75,000 clones, 85% to 95% occurring once. V shed 7 bases, J shed 1 base, and the junction held 8 bases outside the gene matches. This CDR3 spans 15 amino acids. Looked up from germline, CDR1 is MNHNS and CDR2 is SASEGT. The rearrangement uses TRBV6-1 and TRBJ1-1; 8 bases fit TRBD1. Input material: thymus tissue. This sequence originates from a girl under two years old with a congenital heart defect but otherwise immunologically healthy. This CDR3 reads CASKLTGVGNTEAFF. Written as DNA, the CDR3 is TGTGCCAGCAAACTGACAGGGGTTGGGAACACTGAAGCTTTCTTT.